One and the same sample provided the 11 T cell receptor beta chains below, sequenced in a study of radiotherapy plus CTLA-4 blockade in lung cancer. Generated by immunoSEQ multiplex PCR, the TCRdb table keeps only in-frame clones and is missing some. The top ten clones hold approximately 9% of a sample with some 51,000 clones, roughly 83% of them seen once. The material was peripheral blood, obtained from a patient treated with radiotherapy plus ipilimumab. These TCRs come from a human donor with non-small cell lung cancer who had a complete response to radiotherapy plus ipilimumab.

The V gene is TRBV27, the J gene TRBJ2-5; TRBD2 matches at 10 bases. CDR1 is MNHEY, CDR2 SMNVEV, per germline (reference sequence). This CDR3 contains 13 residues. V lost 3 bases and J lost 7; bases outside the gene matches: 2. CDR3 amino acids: CASSFQRGGTQYF. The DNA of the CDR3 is TGTGCCAGCAGTTTCCAGCGGGGGGGGACCCAGTACTTC.

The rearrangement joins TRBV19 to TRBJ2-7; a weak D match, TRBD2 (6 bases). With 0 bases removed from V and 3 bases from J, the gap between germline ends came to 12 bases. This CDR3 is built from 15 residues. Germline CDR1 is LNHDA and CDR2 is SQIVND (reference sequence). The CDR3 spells CASSIDRRGDYEQYF. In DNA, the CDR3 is TGTGCCAGTAGTATAGACAGGAGGGGCGACTACGAGCAGTACTTC. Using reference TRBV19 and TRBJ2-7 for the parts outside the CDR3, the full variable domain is DGGITQSPKYLFRKEGQNVTLSCEQNLNHDAMYWYRQDPGQGLRLIYYSQIVNDFQKGDIAEGYSVSREKKESFPLTVTSAQKNPTAFYLCASSIDRRGDYEQYFGPGTRLTVT.

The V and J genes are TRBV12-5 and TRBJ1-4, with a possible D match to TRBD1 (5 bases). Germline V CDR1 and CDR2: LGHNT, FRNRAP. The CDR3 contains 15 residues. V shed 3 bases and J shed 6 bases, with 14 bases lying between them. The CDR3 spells CASGLGAFSDEKLFF. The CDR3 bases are TGTGCTAGTGGTTTAGGGGCCTTTTCCGATGAAAAACTGTTTTTT. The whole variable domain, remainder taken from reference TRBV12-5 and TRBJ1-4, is DARVTQTPRHKVTEMGQEVTMRCQPILGHNTVFWYRQTMMQGLELLAYFRNRAPLDDSGMPKDRFSAEMPDATLATLKIQPSEPRDSAVYFCASGLGAFSDEKLFFGSGTQLSVL.

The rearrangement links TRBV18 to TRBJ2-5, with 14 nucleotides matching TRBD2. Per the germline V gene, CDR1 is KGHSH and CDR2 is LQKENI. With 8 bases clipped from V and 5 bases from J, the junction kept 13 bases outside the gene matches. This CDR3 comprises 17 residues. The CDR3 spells CASARPGTSGSGETQYF. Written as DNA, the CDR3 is TGTGCCAGCGCTCGTCCGGGGACTAGCGGGAGTGGGGAGACCCAGTACTTC. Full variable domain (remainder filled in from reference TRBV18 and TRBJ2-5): NAGVMQNPRHLVRRRGQEARLRCSPMKGHSHVYWYRQLPEEGLKFMVYLQKENIIDESGMPKERFSAEFPKEGPSILRIQQVVRGDSAAYFCASARPGTSGSGETQYFGPGTRLLVL.

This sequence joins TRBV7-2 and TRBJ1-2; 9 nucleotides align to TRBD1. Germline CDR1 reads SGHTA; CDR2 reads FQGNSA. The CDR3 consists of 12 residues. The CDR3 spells CATNRGQDGYTF. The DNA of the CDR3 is TGTGCGACCAACAGGGGGCAGGATGGCTACACCTTC.

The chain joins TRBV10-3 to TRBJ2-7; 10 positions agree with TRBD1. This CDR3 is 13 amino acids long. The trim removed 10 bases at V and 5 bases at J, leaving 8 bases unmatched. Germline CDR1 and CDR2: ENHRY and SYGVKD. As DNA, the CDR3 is TGTGCCACCAAGGGACAGGGGTCTGACGAGCAGTACTTC. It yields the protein CATKGQGSDEQYF.

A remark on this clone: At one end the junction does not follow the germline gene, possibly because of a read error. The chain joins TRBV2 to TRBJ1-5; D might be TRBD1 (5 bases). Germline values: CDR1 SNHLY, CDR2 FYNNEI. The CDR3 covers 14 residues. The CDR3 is CASTDSRSYQPQHF. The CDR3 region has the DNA TGTGCCAGCACTGACAGTCGTAGCTATCAGCCCCAGCATTTT.

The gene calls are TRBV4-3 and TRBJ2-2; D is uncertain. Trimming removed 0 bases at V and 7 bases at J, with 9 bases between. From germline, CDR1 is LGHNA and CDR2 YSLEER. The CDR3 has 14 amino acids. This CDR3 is CASSQERTIGELFF. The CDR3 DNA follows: TGCGCCAGCAGCCAAGAGCGTACTATCGGGGAGCTGTTTTTT.

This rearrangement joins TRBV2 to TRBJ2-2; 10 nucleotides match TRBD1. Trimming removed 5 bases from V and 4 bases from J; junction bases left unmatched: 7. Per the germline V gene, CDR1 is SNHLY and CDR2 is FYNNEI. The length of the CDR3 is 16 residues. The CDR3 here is CASSSRTGGITGELFF. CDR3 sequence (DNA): TGTGCCAGCAGTAGTCGGACAGGGGGAATCACCGGGGAGCTGTTTTTT.

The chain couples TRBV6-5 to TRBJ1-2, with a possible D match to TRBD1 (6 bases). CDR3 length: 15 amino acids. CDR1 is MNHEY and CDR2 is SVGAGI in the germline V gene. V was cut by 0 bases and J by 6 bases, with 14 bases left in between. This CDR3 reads CASSYSLGGGDGYTF. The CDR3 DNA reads TGTGCCAGCAGTTACTCCCTGGGAGGGGGGGATGGCTACACCTTC.

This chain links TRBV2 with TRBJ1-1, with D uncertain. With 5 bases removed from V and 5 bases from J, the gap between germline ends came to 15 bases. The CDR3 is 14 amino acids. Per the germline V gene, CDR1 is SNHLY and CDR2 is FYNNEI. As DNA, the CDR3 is TGTGCCAGCAGTCTCTCCCCTCGGGGAACTGAAGCTTTCTTT. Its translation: CASSLSPRGTEAFF.